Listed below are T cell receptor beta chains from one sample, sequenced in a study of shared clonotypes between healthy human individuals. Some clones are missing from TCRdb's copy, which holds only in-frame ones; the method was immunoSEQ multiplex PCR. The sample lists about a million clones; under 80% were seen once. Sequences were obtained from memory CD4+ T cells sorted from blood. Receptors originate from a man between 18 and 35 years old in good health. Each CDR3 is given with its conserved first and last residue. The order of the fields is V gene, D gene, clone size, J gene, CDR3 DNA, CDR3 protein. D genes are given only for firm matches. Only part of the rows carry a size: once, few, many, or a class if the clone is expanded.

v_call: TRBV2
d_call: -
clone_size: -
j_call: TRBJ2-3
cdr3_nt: TGTGCCAGCAGTGGCGTGTCGGATACGCAGTATTTT
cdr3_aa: CASSGVSDTQYF

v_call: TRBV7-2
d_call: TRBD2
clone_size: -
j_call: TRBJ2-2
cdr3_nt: TGTGCCAGCAGCCAAAATAGCGGGAGGGCCGGTACCGGGGAGCTGTTTTTT
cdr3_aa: CASSQNSGRAGTGELFF

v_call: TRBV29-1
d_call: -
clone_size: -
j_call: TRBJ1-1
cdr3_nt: TGCAGCGTTGAAGAACGGGGCATGAACACTGAAGCTTTCTTT
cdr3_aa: CSVEERGMNTEAFF

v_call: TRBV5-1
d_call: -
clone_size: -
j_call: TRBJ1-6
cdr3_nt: TGCGCCAGCAGCTTCTTACCCCTCGGTTCACCCCTCCACTTT
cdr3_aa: CASSFLPLGSPLHF

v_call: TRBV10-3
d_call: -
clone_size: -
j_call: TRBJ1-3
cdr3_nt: TGTGCCACCCTGGGCCTCTCTGGAAACACCATATATTTT
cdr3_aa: CATLGLSGNTIYF

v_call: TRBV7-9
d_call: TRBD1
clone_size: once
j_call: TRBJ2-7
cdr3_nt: TGTGCCAGCAGCCGCGGACAGGGCTCGGTGCAGTACTTC
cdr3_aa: CASSRGQGSVQYF

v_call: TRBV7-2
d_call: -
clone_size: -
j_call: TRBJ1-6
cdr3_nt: TGTGCCAGCAGCCGTTCGGGCCTCACCTCCAATCCCCTCCACTTT
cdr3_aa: CASSRSGLTSNPLHF

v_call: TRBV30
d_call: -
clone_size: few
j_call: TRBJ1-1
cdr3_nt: TGTGCCTGGAGTCTTCCCGCCAGGGTGAACACTGAAGCTTTCTTT
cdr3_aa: CAWSLPARVNTEAFF

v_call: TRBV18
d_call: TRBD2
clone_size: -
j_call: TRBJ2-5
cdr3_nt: TGTGCCAGCTCTCCAGTAGCGGGGTCCCAAGAGACCCAGTACTTC
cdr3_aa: CASSPVAGSQETQYF

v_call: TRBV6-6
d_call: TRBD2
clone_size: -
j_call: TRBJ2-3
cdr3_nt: TGTGCCAGCAGAAACCGGGGGGGCCAAACAGATACGCAGTATTTT
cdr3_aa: CASRNRGGQTDTQYF

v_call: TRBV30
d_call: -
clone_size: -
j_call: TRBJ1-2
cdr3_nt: TGTGCCTGGAGTGTACGACCTTCTAACTATGGCTACACCTTC
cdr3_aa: CAWSVRPSNYGYTF

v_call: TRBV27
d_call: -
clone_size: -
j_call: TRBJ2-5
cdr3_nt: TGTGCCAGCAGTCCTACTTGGGTAGGAGAGACCCAGTACTTC
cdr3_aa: CASSPTWVGETQYF

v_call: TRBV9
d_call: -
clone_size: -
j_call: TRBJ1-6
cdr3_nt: TGTGCCAGCAGCCCAGCTTGGAATTCACCCCTCCACTTT
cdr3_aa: CASSPAWNSPLHF

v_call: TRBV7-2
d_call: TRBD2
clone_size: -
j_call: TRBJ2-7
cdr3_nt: TGTGCCAGCAGCACCCCGGGACTAGCCTACGAGCAGTACTTC
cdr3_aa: CASSTPGLAYEQYF

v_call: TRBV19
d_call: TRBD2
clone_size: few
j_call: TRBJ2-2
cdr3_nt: TGTGCCAGTAGCATGGGGACTAGCCTCACCGGGGAGCTGTTTTTT
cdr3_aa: CASSMGTSLTGELFF

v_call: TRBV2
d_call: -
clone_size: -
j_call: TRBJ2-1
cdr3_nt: TGTGCCAGCAGTGGGGGACCAGGGTTTGAGCAGTTCTTC
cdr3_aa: CASSGGPGFEQFF